This TCR beta chain was sequenced during a study of T-cell reconstitution after alpha-beta-depleted transplantation in children. A library of TCRbeta sequences, prepared with unique molecular identifiers, was generated. TCRdb re-derived calls from the PCR reads in MiXCR, one entry per CDR3 protein. The sample yields about 830,000 distinct CDR3 sequences, approximately 15% seen once. With respect to this clonotype: Its target is unknown.

Study results and limitations: Several hundred expanded graft clones reportedly supplied alpha-beta T cells about two months after transplant. At the one-year point after transplant, T-cell counts and TCRbeta diversity were found to come mostly from T cells that had been newly produced.

This specimen consisted of PBMCs, mostly from graft donor cells, obtained 360 days after TCRalphabeta/CD19-depleted stem cell transplant. The sequence came from a male patient younger than 18 who had a stem cell transplant for acute lymphoblastic leukemia, so the T cells may come from the graft donor.

CDR3 region: CAWTGNTDTQYF. In DNA, the CDR3 is TGTGCCTGGACGGGGAACACAGATACGCAGTATTTT. The chain has TRBV30 and TRBJ2-3, with D perhaps matching TRBD2 (5 bases). The CDR3 has 12 amino acids. Between the trimmed V and J ends, which lost 4 bases and 2 bases, there was a span of 7 bases. From germline, CDR1 is GTSNPN and CDR2 SVGIG (reference sequence).